This T cell receptor beta chain comes out of a study of CD8 T cells in ankylosing spondylitis. MiXCR, applied by TCRdb to the 5' RACE reads, yields one record per CDR3 protein. The data show a few hundred thousand distinct CDR3 sequences, 10% to 13% seen once. The CDR3 runs to 18 residues. Germline-derived CDR1 and CDR2 are SGHRS and YFSETQ. Trimming removed 0 bases from V and 0 bases from J; junction bases left unmatched: 11. This clonotype occurred many times. Its target is not known. Points from the study as a whole: Past studies reported some motif variants in reactive arthritis synovial fluid and blood. Reportedly, significant enrichment of disease-linked clones occurred in matched ankylosing spondylitis synovial fluid. A CD8+ phenotype characterized the disease-linked clones, which were relatively rare in peripheral blood. There was a TCR beta motif, made of several highly homologous variants, that appeared characteristic of ankylosing spondylitis blood.

The receptor comes from a male donor with ankylosing spondylitis or in good health (not recorded which). Input material: blood, either unsorted or a sorted T cell fraction (not recorded which). V gene TRBV5-1 combines with J gene TRBJ2-7; 8 bases line up with TRBD2. CDR3 in amino acids: CASSLDLPGTSGSYEQYF. The CDR3 DNA reads TGCGCCAGCAGCTTGGATCTCCCTGGAACTAGCGGCTCCTACGAGCAGTACTTC.